This TCR beta chain was found in a study of shared clonotypes between healthy human individuals. Points from the study as a whole: Sequencing depth was a factor that was expected to affect clonotype sharing among donors. Relative to memory subsets, naive subsets generally showed larger estimated richness.

As defined, naive CD8 cells were CD45RO-negative and positively selected for CCR7, with terminally differentiated effector memory CD45RA+ cells excluded. The table came from immunoSEQ multiplex PCR; TCRdb's copy has only in-frame clones and leaves some out. The data hold 600,000 or so clones, with 98% observed a single time. In regard to this clone: Its target is unknown.

The sequenced sample was naive CD8+ T cells sorted from blood. The sequence came from a man aged 25-45 years in good health.

CDR3 DNA: TGTGCCAGCAGGGGGCGGAGAGGGGCCGATCTAGGCTACACCTTC. It is translated as CASRGRRGADLGYTF. This chain uses TRBV2 with TRBJ1-2; a weak D match, TRBD1 (5 bases). V was pared by 6 bases and J by 8 bases, with 22 bases between. The CDR3 extends over 15 amino acids. Per the germline V gene, CDR1 is SNHLY and CDR2 is FYNNEI.